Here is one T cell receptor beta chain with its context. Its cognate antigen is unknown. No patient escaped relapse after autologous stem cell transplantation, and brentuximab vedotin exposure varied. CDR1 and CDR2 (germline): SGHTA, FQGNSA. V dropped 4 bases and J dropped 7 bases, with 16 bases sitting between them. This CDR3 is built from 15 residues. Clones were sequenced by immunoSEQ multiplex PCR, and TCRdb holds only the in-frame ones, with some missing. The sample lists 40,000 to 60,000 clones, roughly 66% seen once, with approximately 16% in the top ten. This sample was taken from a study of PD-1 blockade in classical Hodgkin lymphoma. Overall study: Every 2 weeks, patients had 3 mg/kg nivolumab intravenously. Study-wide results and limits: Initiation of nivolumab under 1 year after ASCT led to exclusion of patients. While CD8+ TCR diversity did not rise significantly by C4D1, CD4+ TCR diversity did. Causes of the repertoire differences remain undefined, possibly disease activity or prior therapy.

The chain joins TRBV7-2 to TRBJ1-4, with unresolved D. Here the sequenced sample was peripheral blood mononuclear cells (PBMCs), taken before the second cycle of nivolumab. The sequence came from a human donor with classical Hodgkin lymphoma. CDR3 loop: CASSSPPGRGEKLFF. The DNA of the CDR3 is TGTGCCAGCAGCTCCCCCCCGGGCAGAGGTGAAAAACTGTTTTTT.